This T cell receptor beta chain was recorded in a study of a mutant IDH1 vaccine in newly diagnosed glioma. Overall study context: Receipt of radiotherapy, temozolomide, or both preceded the study, and most received both. Study findings and constraints: Pseudoprogression seemed unrelated to changes in top peripheral T cell clonotypes.

The table lists this clone with a count of one. What it binds is unknown. Time point: week 5, during vaccination. The content of each vaccine dose was 300 ug of mutant IDH1 20-mer peptide, and topical imiquimod accompanied it. Assay: immunoSEQ multiplex PCR; the TCRdb copy retains only in-frame clones and omits some. The sample consists of around 78,000 clones, 90% to 95% of them appearing once. CDR3 length equals 14 residues. Trimming took 6 bases from V and 4 from J; bases not matched to a gene: 11. Germline V gene sequence: CDR1 SQVTM, CDR2 ANQGSEA. The chain combines TRBV29-1 with TRBJ1-2, with 7 nucleotides matching TRBD1. The sequenced sample was PBMCs, obtained from a glioma patient whose treatment included an IDH1 peptide vaccine. This sequence originates from a woman aged 50 to 60 with glioma. For the CDR3, the DNA is TGCAGCGTGGAGGCTAGACAGGGTGGCTATGGCTACACCTTC. Its protein is CSVEARQGGYGYTF.